The rows below give T cell receptor beta chains drawn from one sample of a study of CXCR3-negative and CXCR3-positive naive CD8 T cells. One entry per CDR3 protein, without DNA, is what TCRdb gives after re-calling the 5' RACE reads. This sample contains some 130,000 distinct CDR3 sequences. Sequencing used naive CXCR3- CD8+ T cells from blood. These receptor sequences come from a human donor in good health. Some clones in this sample may be carry-over from other donors' samples. The CDR3 runs from the conserved cysteine through the conserved F or W. The order of the fields is J gene, V gene, CDR3 length, CDR3 protein.

TRBJ2-1 TRBV27 15 CASSLSGTGYNEQFF
TRBJ2-3 TRBV6-6 14 CASSYVQGADTQYF
TRBJ2-1 TRBV15 18 CATSGALGRGSSYNEQFF
TRBJ2-1 TRBV29-1 13 CSVENPSQNEQFF
TRBJ1-2 TRBV11-2 15 CASSLGTVPIDGYTF
TRBJ2-7 TRBV7-9 15 CASSLVWGPYYEQYF
TRBJ2-5 TRBV28 14 CASSLDREIETQYF
TRBJ2-7 TRBV6-6 13 CASNVGTGPEQYF
TRBJ1-2 TRBV29-1 11 CSVEERVGYTF
TRBJ2-3 TRBV7-2 12 CASRRVADTQYF
TRBJ1-2 TRBV20-1 11 CSADPNYGYNF
TRBJ2-5 TRBV10-3 13 CAISESSQETQYF
TRBJ2-1 TRBV20-1 15 CSARDFRKPYNEQFF
TRBJ1-1 TRBV7-9 13 CASSLATQGAAFF
TRBJ2-1 TRBV28 14 CASSLPGTENEQFF
TRBJ2-2 TRBV29-1 13 CSVVVGNTGELFF
TRBJ2-2 TRBV24-1 16 CATSDPPGQTTGELFF
TRBJ2-7 TRBV29-1 14 CSVDSGQAGGEQYF
TRBJ2-7 TRBV7-9 14 CASSIPRGQNEQYF
TRBJ2-1 TRBV11-1 14 CASSFEREVDEQFF
TRBJ1-5 TRBV4-3 18 CASSPKHRLDLSNQPQHF
TRBJ2-1 TRBV7-9 14 CASSSPGSYNEQFF
TRBJ2-1 TRBV29-1 12 CSVDANSNEQFF
TRBJ2-7 TRBV20-1 13 CSASSRDSYEQYF
TRBJ2-7 TRBV20-1 13 CSARGGGTYEQYF
TRBJ2-4 TRBV29-1 12 CSAYRGENIQYF
TRBJ2-5 TRBV14 15 CASSPPAGGLETQYF
TRBJ2-7 TRBV29-1 14 CSVEMRTETYEQYF
TRBJ1-1 TRBV7-9 14 CASSPESLGTEAFF
TRBJ2-7 TRBV10-2 12 CASSSGASEQYF
TRBJ1-2 TRBV27 19 CASSLGRGQGYSPEEGYTF
TRBJ2-1 TRBV15 14 CATSGLTSGNGQFF
TRBJ2-3 TRBV12-3/TRBV12-4 14 CASRMARTTDTQYF